This T cell receptor beta chain originates from a study of blood T cell repertoires in COVID-19. About the research overall: The origin of the acute and convalescent COVID-19 samples was the United States, Italy and Spain. PBMCs, B-cell-depleted T cells, or T cells provided the cDNA or gDNA that made up the material.

In the source study's methods: The authors estimated nucleated cell counts from reference gene primer amplification. This table comes from immunoSEQ multiplex PCR, and its TCRdb copy is limited to in-frame clones, with some not included. V, J and clone size reflect that table, while D and trimming were determined from the DNA. The repertoire has more than 110,000 clones, about 87% of them found once; the top ten carry less than 6.5%. V was cut by 5 bases and J by 3 bases, with 13 bases left in between. The length of the CDR3 is 14 residues. Germline CDR1 reads MDHEN; CDR2 reads SYDVKM. The sequence derives from a human donor in a cohort sampled during active COVID-19. This chain connects TRBV28 to TRBJ1-2; D unresolved. Sequenced input: peripheral blood. For the CDR3, the DNA is TGTGCCAGCAGTCAGGAGGCGATGGACTATGGCTACACCTTC. Translating gives CASSQEAMDYGYTF.